These T cell receptor beta chains were read from a single sample in a study of control samples from healthy donors and cancer patients. The protocol was immunoSEQ multiplex PCR, while the TCRdb copy is restricted to in-frame clones and leaves out a portion. The sample shows around 100,000 clones, roughly nine tenths of them seen only once. Input material: blood. Receptors were obtained from a woman between 50 and 59 years old in good health. CDR3s include the opening cysteine and the closing phenylalanine or tryptophan. A D gene is named only where the DNA matches it firmly. Some rows mark clone size as missing; the rest say once, few, many or name a class of expanded clone.

cdr3_length j_call v_call clone_size d_call cdr3_aa cdr3_nt
16 TRBJ1-1 TRBV7-6 once - CASSWRSGHKNTEAFF TGTGCCAGCAGCTGGAGGTCGGGACATAAGAACACTGAAGCTTTCTTT
18 TRBJ2-1 TRBV5-1 - - CASSRTAQSLRSYNEQFF TGCGCCAGCAGCCGGACGGCACAGAGTTTACGATCCTACAATGAGCAGTTCTTC
12 TRBJ1-1 TRBV2 few - CASSDRNTEAFF TGTGCCAGCAGCGACAGGAACACTGAAGCTTTCTTT
15 TRBJ2-5 TRBV27 - - CASSPKRGREETQYF TGTGCCAGCAGCCCTAAACGGGGCAGGGAAGAGACCCAGTACTTC
15 TRBJ2-2 TRBV3-1/TRBV3-2 once - CASSPWDKNTGELFF TGTGCCAGCAGCCCCTGGGACAAGAACACCGGGGAGCTGTTTTTT
16 TRBJ2-2 TRBV9 - TRBD1 CASSVVAGGAHGELFF TGTGCCAGCAGCGTAGTAGCAGGGGGCGCTCATGGGGAGCTGTTTTTT
14 TRBJ1-1 TRBV19 - TRBD1 CASSIDRGVDEAFF TGTGCCAGTAGTATAGACAGGGGGGTGGATGAAGCTTTCTTT
13 TRBJ1-2 TRBV12-3/TRBV12-4 - - CASSNRANYGYTF TGTGCCAGCAGTAACAGGGCTAACTATGGCTACACCTTC
12 TRBJ1-5 TRBV7-9 once - CASSRRDQPQHF TGTGCCAGCAGCCGACGAGATCAGCCCCAGCATTTT
13 TRBJ2-5 TRBV7-6 - - CASSSTDQETQYF TGTGCCAGCAGCTCGACAGATCAAGAGACCCAGTACTTC
15 TRBJ1-5 TRBV5-4 - - CASSHGGGRNQPQHF TGTGCCAGCAGCCACGGGGGGGGGCGCAATCAGCCCCAGCATTTT
13 TRBJ2-1 TRBV11-2 - - CASSTQVGQGQFF TGTGCCAGCAGCACGCAGGTAGGCCAGGGGCAGTTCTTC
12 TRBJ1-3 TRBV5-4 once - CARHWAGNTIYF TGTGCCCGCCACTGGGCTGGAAACACCATATATTTT
13 TRBJ1-1 TRBV29-1 - - CSVRGRMNTEAFF TGCAGCGTGCGGGGGAGAATGAACACTGAAGCTTTCTTT
14 TRBJ2-1 TRBV7-3 - - CASSSSGAYNEQFF TGTGCCAGCAGCTCTTCAGGGGCATACAATGAGCAGTTCTTC
16 TRBJ2-5 TRBV27 few - CASSKSPWTVGETQYF TGTGCCAGCAGCAAGTCGCCATGGACAGTAGGCGAGACCCAGTACTTC
13 TRBJ1-2 TRBV25-1 - - CASKWAGAGGYTF TGTGCCAGCAAGTGGGCAGGGGCGGGTGGCTACACCTTC
14 TRBJ2-5 TRBV5-6 - - CASSPSGTSPPGDF TGTGCCAGCAGCCCATCCGGGACCTCACCACCTGGGGACTTC
15 TRBJ1-1 TRBV5-1 once - CASSLSWQANTEAFF TGCGCCAGCAGCTTGTCCTGGCAGGCGAACACTGAAGCTTTCTTT
8 TRBJ1-2 TRBV19 - - CAATGFTF TGTGCCGCTACAGGTTTTACCTTC
14 TRBJ2-7 TRBV21-1 - - CASTLRLAPCEQYF TGTGCCAGCACCCTGAGACTAGCACCTTGCGAGCAGTACTTC
13 TRBJ2-1 TRBV7-2 once - CASSLRGDNEQFF TGTGCCAGCAGCTTACGAGGGGATAATGAGCAGTTCTTC
19 TRBJ2-5 TRBV11-2 - TRBD2 CASSLGSLAGGTSGETQYF TGTGCCAGCAGCTTAGGTAGCCTAGCGGGGGGTACCTCGGGCGAGACCCAGTACTTC
13 TRBJ1-1 TRBV7-3 - - CASSLMAGSEAFF TGTGCCAGCAGCTTAATGGCGGGGTCTGAAGCTTTCTTT
14 TRBJ2-3 TRBV4-1 - - CASSRGARGDTQYF TGCGCCAGCAGCCGCGGAGCAAGAGGAGATACGCAGTATTTT
13 TRBJ1-1 TRBV6-5 once - CASSPGVNTEAFF TGTGCCAGCAGCCCCGGGGTGAACACTGAAGCTTTCTTT
18 TRBJ2-1 TRBV4-1 - TRBD2 CASSQGMQRGRSYNEQFF TGCGCCAGCAGCCAAGGGATGCAGCGGGGCCGCTCCTACAATGAGCAGTTCTTC
14 TRBJ2-3 TRBV24-1 - - CATSDLLTGDTQYF TGTGCCACCAGTGATTTGCTCACCGGAGATACGCAGTATTTT
15 TRBJ2-1 TRBV27 - - CASSYYGRNRNEQFF TGTGCCAGCAGTTATTACGGGAGAAACCGCAATGAGCAGTTCTTC
15 TRBJ1-1 TRBV6-5 - TRBD1 CASSSPGQGVTEAFF TGTGCCAGCAGTTCCCCGGGACAGGGAGTTACTGAAGCTTTCTTT
14 TRBJ1-2 TRBV6-2/TRBV6-3 - TRBD1 CASSRTTGGRSYTF TGTGCCAGCAGTAGGACGACAGGGGGCCGAAGCTACACCTTC
12 TRBJ1-1 TRBV6-5 - - CATDHLNTEAFF TGTGCCACCGACCACTTAAACACTGAAGCTTTCTTT
14 TRBJ2-1 TRBV10-2 - - CASTGWGPDNEQFF TGCGCCAGCACCGGGTGGGGGCCCGACAATGAGCAGTTCTTC
16 TRBJ2-1 TRBV7-2 - - CASSLGGGVTYNEQFF TGTGCCAGCAGCTTGGGAGGCGGAGTCACCTACAATGAGCAGTTCTTC
15 TRBJ1-2 TRBV13 many TRBD1 CASSWQGTGEEGYTF TGTGCCAGCAGCTGGCAGGGGACAGGGGAAGAAGGCTACACCTTC
14 TRBJ2-2 TRBV2 - - CASSEAPNTGELFF TGTGCCAGCTCGGAGGCCCCTAACACCGGGGAGCTGTTTTTT
13 TRBJ2-1 TRBV30 - - CAWSLQFESTQFF TGTGCCTGGAGTCTTCAATTCGAGTCTACGCAGTTCTTC
16 TRBJ2-7 TRBV3-1/TRBV3-2 - TRBD2 CASSQGGLGGAYEQYF TGTGCCAGCAGCCAAGGAGGTCTGGGGGGGGCCTACGAGCAGTACTTC
14 TRBJ2-2 TRBV10-1 - - CASSEQESPGELFF TGCGCCAGCAGTGAGCAGGAAAGCCCCGGGGAGCTGTTTTTT
15 TRBJ1-5 TRBV6-5 - TRBD1 CASSPQGGPNQPQHF TGTGCCAGCAGCCCCCAGGGGGGGCCCAATCAGCCCCAGCATTTT
14 TRBJ1-1 TRBV7-2 - - CASSLTQGNTEAFF TGTGCCAGCAGCTTAACCCAGGGGAACACTGAGGCTTTCTTT
14 TRBJ2-7 TRBV9 - - CASSVGDSAYEQYF TGTGCCAGCAGCGTAGGTGACAGCGCCTACGAGCAGTACTTC
15 TRBJ2-6 TRBV7-8 - - CASSFQGRQANVLTF TGTGCCAGCAGCTTTCAGGGTCGTCAGGCCAACGTCCTGACTTTC
12 TRBJ1-3 TRBV23-1 - - CASSHRGNTIYF TGCGCCAGCAGTCATCGGGGAAACACCATATATTTT
15 TRBJ2-2 TRBV2 once TRBD1 CATGGGQGYTGELFF TGTGCCACCGGGGGGGGACAGGGGTACACCGGGGAGCTGTTTTTT
16 TRBJ1-3 TRBV30 - - CAWNEWELGTGNTIYF TGTGCCTGGAACGAATGGGAACTGGGAACTGGAAACACCATATATTTT
17 TRBJ2-3 TRBV24-1 - TRBD2 CATSDPSLSGRADTQYF TGTGCCACCAGTGATCCGTCGCTTAGCGGGAGGGCAGATACGCAGTATTTT
14 TRBJ2-7 TRBV10-3 - TRBD1 CAASGTGNSYEQYF TGTGCCGCGTCCGGGACAGGGAATTCCTACGAGCAGTACTTC